The 7 T cell receptor beta chains given below trace back to one sample, sequenced in a study of identical twins. TCRdb redid the calling of the 5' RACE reads with MiXCR, one entry per CDR3 protein. The sample lists roughly 690,000 distinct CDR3 sequences; over 5% were seen once. Input material: naive T cells sorted from blood. Receptors originate from a young man in good health.

The J gene is TRBJ2-7, the V gene TRBV25-1, with D possibly called TRBD1 or TRBD2 (6 bases each). CDR1 and CDR2 (germline): MGHDK, SYGVNS. V lost 3 bases and J lost 7, with 16 bases in between. This CDR3 contains 14 residues. The CDR3 reads CASSDRGLTLEQYF. The CDR3 DNA sequence: TGTGCCAGCAGTGACCGGGGGCTCACCTTAGAGCAGTACTTC.

This clonotype was seen at least ten times. The J gene is TRBJ1-1, the V gene TRBV5-1, with 8 bases identical to TRBD1. Trimming cost V 2 bases and J 0 bases; bases outside gene matches: 6. The CDR3 runs to 16 residues. Germline CDR1 and CDR2: SGHRS and YFSETQ. The CDR3 protein is CASSLPTGDVNTEAFF. In DNA, the CDR3 is TGCGCCAGCAGCTTACCGACAGGGGACGTGAACACTGAAGCTTTCTTT.

In this sample, this clonotype turned up many times. J is TRBJ2-1 and V is TRBV5-1; unclear D gene. In germline, CDR1 is SGHRS, CDR2 YFSETQ. V was cut by 0 bases and J by 8 bases, with 6 bases left in between. This CDR3 comprises 12 residues. CDR3 sequence: CASSLALDEQFF. The CDR3 DNA reads TGCGCCAGCAGCTTGGCCCTCGATGAGCAGTTCTTC.

The chain recombines TRBV4-1 with TRBJ2-1; 12 bases agree with TRBD2. CDR1 MGHRA and CDR2 YSYEKL come from the germline V gene. The CDR3 runs 17 residues. With 1 base clipped from V and 8 bases from J, the junction kept 9 bases outside the gene matches. The CDR3 DNA is TGCGCCAGCAGCCAAGTAGGAAGGACTAGCGGGAAGTATGAGCAGTTCTTC. Protein sequence: CASSQVGRTSGKYEQFF.

This clonotype turned up a few times. This chain links TRBV5-1 with TRBJ2-1, with TRBD1 identical over 7 bases. This CDR3 contains 15 residues. Germline assignment: CDR1 SGHRS and CDR2 YFSETQ. J lost 1 base, V lost 3 bases, and 4 bases had no gene match. The CDR3 reads CASSSTGQSYNEQFF. CDR3 sequence (DNA): TGCGCCAGCAGCTCGACAGGGCAGTCCTACAATGAGCAGTTCTTC.

This clonotype was seen many times. The CDR3 nucleotides are TGTGCCAGCAGCCTGGACAGGGGACCCTACAATGAGCAGTTCTTC. The encoded protein is CASSLDRGPYNEQFF. The rearrangement links TRBV6-5 to TRBJ2-1, with 9 positions matching TRBD1. With 6 bases clipped from V and 2 bases from J, the junction kept 5 bases outside the gene matches. Germline CDR1 is MNHEY and CDR2 is SVGAGI. The length of the CDR3 is 15 residues.

In this sample, this clonotype turned up a few times. V and J are TRBV20-1 and TRBJ2-5; tentative D call: TRBD2 (6 bases). The length of the CDR3 is 15 residues. CDR1 and CDR2 from the germline V gene are DFQATT and SNEGSKA (reference sequence). The V end lost 0 bases, the J end lost 2 bases, and 13 bases lay between the germline ends. The CDR3 coding sequence is TGCAGTGCTAGAGATGGAGGACTAACGCAAGAGACCCAGTACTTC. Translating it yields CSARDGGLTQETQYF.